The TCR beta chain under discussion was sequenced for a study of T cell repertoires in cytomegalovirus infection. Study in general: The public TCR beta signatures pointed to both CMV infection and matching HLA type.

This clonotype turned up a few times. Its antigen is not known. TCRdb reprocessed the reads with MiXCR, giving one entry per CDR3 protein. The sample holds some 700,000 distinct CDR3 sequences; 35% to 40% are singletons and the top ten take around 2.8%. CDR1 is SNHLY and CDR2 is FYNNEI in the germline V gene. The CDR3 contains 13 residues. V lost 5 bases and J lost 5, with 10 bases in between. Study-wide points: Clonotype analysis showed dominance of the ex vivo response by HLA-C-restricted CMV-specific TCR beta clonotypes.

Sequencing input: PBMCs. The chain combines TRBV2 with TRBJ1-5; the D is unclear. This TCR was recovered from a human donor in good health (CMV status not recorded). Some clones in this sample may be carry-over from other donors' samples. For the CDR3, the DNA is TGTGCCAGCAGTCGCACAGCTCATCAGCCCCAGCATTTT. It encodes CASSRTAHQPQHF.